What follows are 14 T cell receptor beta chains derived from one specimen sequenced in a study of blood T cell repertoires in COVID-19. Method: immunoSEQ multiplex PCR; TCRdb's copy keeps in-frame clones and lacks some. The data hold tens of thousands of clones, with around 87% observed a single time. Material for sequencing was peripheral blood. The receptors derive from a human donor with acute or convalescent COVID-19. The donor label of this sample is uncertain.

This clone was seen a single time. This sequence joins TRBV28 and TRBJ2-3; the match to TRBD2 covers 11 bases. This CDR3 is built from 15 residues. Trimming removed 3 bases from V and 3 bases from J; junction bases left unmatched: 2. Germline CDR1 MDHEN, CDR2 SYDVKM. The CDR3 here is CASSLASGGTDTQYF. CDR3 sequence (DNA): TGTGCCAGCAGTTTGGCTAGCGGGGGGACAGATACGCAGTATTTT.

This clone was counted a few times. The CDR3, as DNA: TGTGCCTGGGGCCACCTCGGGACAGATACGCAGTATTTT. It is translated as CAWGHLGTDTQYF. The rearrangement links TRBV30 to TRBJ2-3; D unclear. Germline values: CDR1 GTSNPN, CDR2 SVGIG (reference sequence). The CDR3 spans 13 residues. Trimming left V 5 bases short and J 3 bases short, with 12 bases between.

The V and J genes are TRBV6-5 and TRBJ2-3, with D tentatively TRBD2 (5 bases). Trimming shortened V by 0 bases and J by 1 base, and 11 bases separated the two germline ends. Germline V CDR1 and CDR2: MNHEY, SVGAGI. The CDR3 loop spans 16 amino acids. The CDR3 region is CASSYSGTRGTDTQYF. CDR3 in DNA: TGTGCCAGCAGTTACTCAGGAACGAGGGGCACAGATACGCAGTATTTT.

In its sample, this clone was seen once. The CDR3, as DNA: TGTGCCAGCAGTTTATTACGAGGTTATGGCTACACCTTC. Translating gives CASSLLRGYGYTF. The chain employs TRBV28 and TRBJ1-2, with D unresolved. V lost 1 base and J lost 5, with 8 bases in between. In germline, CDR1 is MDHEN, CDR2 SYDVKM. The CDR3 is 13 residues long.

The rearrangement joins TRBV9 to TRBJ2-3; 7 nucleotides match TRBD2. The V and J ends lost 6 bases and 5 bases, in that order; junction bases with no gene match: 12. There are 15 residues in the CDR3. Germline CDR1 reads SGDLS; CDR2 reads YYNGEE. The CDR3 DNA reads TGTGCCAGCAATATGGTTGGGCTAGCGGTAGATACGCAGTATTTT. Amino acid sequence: CASNMVGLAVDTQYF.

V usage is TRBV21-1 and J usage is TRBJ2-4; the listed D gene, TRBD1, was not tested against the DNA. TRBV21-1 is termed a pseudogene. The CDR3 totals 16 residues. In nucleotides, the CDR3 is TGTGCCAGCAGCACGGACACCGGGACAGGTGAGAACATTCAGTACTTC. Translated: CASSTDTGTGENIQYF.

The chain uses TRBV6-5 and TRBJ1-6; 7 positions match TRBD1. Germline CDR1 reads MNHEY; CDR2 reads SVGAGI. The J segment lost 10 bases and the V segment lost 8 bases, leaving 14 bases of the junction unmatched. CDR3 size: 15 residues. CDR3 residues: CASGGFDRVGSPLHF. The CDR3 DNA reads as TGTGCCAGCGGGGGGTTTGACAGGGTTGGATCACCCCTCCACTTT.

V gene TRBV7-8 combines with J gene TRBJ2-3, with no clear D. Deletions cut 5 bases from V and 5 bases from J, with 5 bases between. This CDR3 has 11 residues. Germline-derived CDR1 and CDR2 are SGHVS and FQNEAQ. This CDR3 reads CASSRKDTQYF. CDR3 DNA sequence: TGTGCCAGCAGCCGTAAAGATACGCAGTATTTT.

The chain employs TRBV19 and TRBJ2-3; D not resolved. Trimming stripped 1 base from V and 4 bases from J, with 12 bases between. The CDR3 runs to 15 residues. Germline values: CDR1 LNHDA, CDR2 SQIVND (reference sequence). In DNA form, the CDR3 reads TGTGCCAGTAGTATAGGCAGGTTGGGCGCAGATACGCAGTATTTT. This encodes CASSIGRLGADTQYF.

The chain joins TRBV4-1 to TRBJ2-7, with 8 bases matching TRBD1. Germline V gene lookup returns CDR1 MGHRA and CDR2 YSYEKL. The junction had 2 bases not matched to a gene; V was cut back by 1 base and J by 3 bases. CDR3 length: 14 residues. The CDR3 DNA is TGCGCCAGCAGCCAAGGACAGGGGAACTACGAGCAGTACTTC. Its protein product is CASSQGQGNYEQYF.

CDR3 nucleotide sequence: TGTGCCAGCTCACCACCGGGGGGTCCGTTGGAGCAGTACTTC. Protein: CASSPPGGPLEQYF. The chain uses TRBV18 and TRBJ2-7, with TRBD2 as a possible D gene (6 bases). Germline V gene lookup returns CDR1 KGHSH and CDR2 LQKENI. Trimming stripped 0 bases from V and 7 bases from J, with 13 bases between. The CDR3 has 14 amino acids.

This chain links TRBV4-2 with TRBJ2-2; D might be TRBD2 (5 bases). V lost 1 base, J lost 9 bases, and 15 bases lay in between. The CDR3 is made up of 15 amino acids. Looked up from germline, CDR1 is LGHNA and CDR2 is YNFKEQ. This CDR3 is CASSQVLGVGRELFF. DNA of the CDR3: TGTGCCAGCAGCCAAGTTCTCGGGGTTGGGCGGGAGCTGTTTTTT.

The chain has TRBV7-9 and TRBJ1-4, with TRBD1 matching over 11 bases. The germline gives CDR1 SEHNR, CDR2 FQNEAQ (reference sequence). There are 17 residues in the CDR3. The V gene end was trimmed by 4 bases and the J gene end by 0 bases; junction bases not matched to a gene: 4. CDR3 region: CASSSEGQGATNEKLFF. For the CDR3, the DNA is TGTGCCAGCAGCTCCGAGGGACAGGGGGCAACTAATGAAAAACTGTTTTTT.

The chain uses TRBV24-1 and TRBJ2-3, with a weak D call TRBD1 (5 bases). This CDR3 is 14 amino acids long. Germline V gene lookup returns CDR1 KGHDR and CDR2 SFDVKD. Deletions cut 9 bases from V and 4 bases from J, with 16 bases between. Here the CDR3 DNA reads TGTGCCACCGGATCCCAGGGAACGTCAGATACGCAGTATTTT. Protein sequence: CATGSQGTSDTQYF.